These T cell receptor beta chains were read from a single sample in a study of T cell responses to AZD1222 COVID-19 vaccine. Data came from immunoSEQ multiplex PCR; TCRdb stores just in-frame clones and leaves some out. The table includes some 110,000 clones, 85% to 95% detected once. The input for sequencing was peripheral blood, taken on day 0 of AZD1222 vaccination. The receptors originated from an adult in good health. Each CDR3 is given without its conserved first and last residue.

cdr3_length: 11; v_call: TRBV12-3/TRBV12-4; cdr3_aa: ASNPFGRTEAF
cdr3_length: 12; v_call: TRBV7-2; cdr3_aa: ASSLPGQGYGYT
cdr3_length: 13; v_call: TRBV6-5; cdr3_aa: ASSYFPSMNTEAF
cdr3_length: 12; v_call: TRBV3-1/TRBV3-2; cdr3_aa: ASSQGGNRSPLH
cdr3_length: 13; v_call: TRBV6-2/TRBV6-3; cdr3_aa: ASSFTRGQDYGYT
cdr3_length: 14; v_call: TRBV7-8; cdr3_aa: ASSLMAGGPYNEQF
cdr3_length: 11; v_call: TRBV7-9; cdr3_aa: ASSLTTDTEAF
cdr3_length: 12; v_call: TRBV3-1/TRBV3-2; cdr3_aa: ASSPSGGGQPQH
cdr3_length: 12; v_call: TRBV6-5; cdr3_aa: ASTRGGGNTEAF
cdr3_length: 13; v_call: TRBV5-5; cdr3_aa: ASRGLIAGQETQY
cdr3_length: 12; v_call: TRBV30; cdr3_aa: AWSRVLRDTEAF
cdr3_length: 13; v_call: TRBV7-8; cdr3_aa: ASSPGAGNTGELF
cdr3_length: 12; v_call: TRBV28; cdr3_aa: ASSSGQYNYGYT
cdr3_length: 14; v_call: TRBV5-1; cdr3_aa: ASSLSGDRYNSPLH
cdr3_length: 12; v_call: TRBV5-1; cdr3_aa: ASSIGTRTGELF
cdr3_length: 14; v_call: TRBV19; cdr3_aa: ASSIAGGLGNTEAF
cdr3_length: 13; v_call: TRBV18; cdr3_aa: ASSPGLADANEQF
cdr3_length: 12; v_call: TRBV5-1; cdr3_aa: ASSWEGANTEAF
cdr3_length: 10; v_call: TRBV11-3; cdr3_aa: ASSLSDTEAF
cdr3_length: 13; v_call: TRBV5-1; cdr3_aa: ASSLEGGRFETQY
cdr3_length: 12; v_call: TRBV7-3; cdr3_aa: ASSLTRQYNEQF
cdr3_length: 12; v_call: TRBV28; cdr3_aa: ASSLSTGVDGYT
cdr3_length: 12; v_call: TRBV19; cdr3_aa: ASSIGGWDQPQH
cdr3_length: 13; v_call: TRBV7-5; cdr3_aa: ARIGPTNSNQPQH
cdr3_length: 13; v_call: TRBV11-2; cdr3_aa: ASSPSGGWGTEAF
cdr3_length: 15; v_call: TRBV25-1; cdr3_aa: ASSESLTWTPEGGLF
cdr3_length: 14; v_call: TRBV19; cdr3_aa: ASKIRGQSSNQPQH
cdr3_length: 12; v_call: TRBV19; cdr3_aa: ASSIKGRDTEAF
cdr3_length: 14; v_call: TRBV3-1/TRBV3-2; cdr3_aa: ASSQVPPPSGNTIY
cdr3_length: 14; v_call: TRBV19; cdr3_aa: ASSPPGSRSYNEQF